This T cell receptor (beta chain) emerged from a study of blood T cell repertoires in COVID-19. Across the whole study: From the United States, Italy and Spain came samples of acute and convalescent COVID-19.

This clone was observed a few times. Study processing details: Nucleated cell number was recorded as an estimate derived from reference gene primer amplification. Generated by immunoSEQ multiplex PCR, the TCRdb table keeps only in-frame clones and is missing some. V and J calls and clone size are given by that table; D and trimming were obtained from the DNA. The sample comprises a few hundred thousand clones, roughly four fifths of which are singletons, and around 7% rests with the top ten. The CDR3 contains 13 residues. Germline loops: CDR1 SNHLY, CDR2 FYNNEI. The V and J ends lost 5 bases and 1 base respectively, with 8 bases between them.

This TCR was sampled from a woman between 50 and 59 years old with acute or convalescent COVID-19. The chain carries TRBV2 and TRBJ1-1; TRBD1 might be the D (5 bases). Material: peripheral blood. In nucleotides, the CDR3 is TGTGCCAGCAGTAGGGGAGGGAACACTGAAGCTTTCTTT. Its translation is CASSRGGNTEAFF.